The 5 T cell receptor beta chains reported below all come from one sample, sequenced in a study of blood T cell repertoires in COVID-19. Libraries were prepared by immunoSEQ multiplex PCR; TCRdb keeps only in-frame clonotypes and omits some of them. Altogether fewer than 250,000 clones are present, 84% being singletons, with the ten largest covering approximately 8.1%. Sample: peripheral blood. These receptors all stem from a woman in her forties or fifties with active or convalescent COVID-19.

Worth noting for this clone: Other nucleotide sequences from this sample produce the same CDR3. J is TRBJ2-3 and V is TRBV10-3; 8 nucleotides match TRBD2. The CDR3 has 14 amino acids. Per the germline V gene, CDR1 is ENHRY and CDR2 is SYGVKD. After removal of 6 bases from V and 2 bases from J, the junction contained 4 bases not matched to a gene. The CDR3 region has the DNA TGTGCCATCAGCCTAGCGGGTGCCACAGATACGCAGTATTTT. Translation gives CAISLAGATDTQYF.

This clone was counted between two and nine times. The V call is TRBV19, the J call TRBJ1-2; D uncertain. In germline, CDR1 is LNHDA, CDR2 SQIVND (reference sequence). This CDR3 contains 14 residues. V lost 6 bases to trimming and J lost 1 base, with 12 bases between them. The CDR3 region has the DNA TGTGCCAGTAGGCGGGCGGACCTTAACTATGGCTACACCTTC. Amino acids: CASRRADLNYGYTF.

This sequence joins TRBV5-4 and TRBJ2-4; TRBD2 might be the D (5 bases). Germline V gene data show CDR1 as SGHNT and CDR2 as YYREEE (reference sequence). Trimming stripped 4 bases from V and 0 bases from J, with 17 bases between. The CDR3 is 17 amino acids. The DNA for the CDR3 is TGTGCCAGCAGCGGAGGTGATCGGGTTTTAGCCAAAAACATTCAGTACTTC. It specifies CASSGGDRVLAKNIQYF. The variable domain in full, with the rest retrieved from reference TRBV5-4 and TRBJ2-4, is ETGVTQSPTHLIKTRGQQVTLRCSSQSGHNTVSWYQQALGQGPQFIFQYYREEENGRGNFPPRFSGLQFPNYSSELNVNALELDDSALYLCASSGGDRVLAKNIQYFGAGTRLSVL.

The table lists this clone with a few counts. The CDR3 DNA sequence: TGTGCCAGCAGCCAAGGACAGGAAGCTTTCTTT. Protein product: CASSQGQEAFF. The J gene is TRBJ1-1, the V gene TRBV3-1 (or the pseudogene TRBV3-2), with D maybe TRBD1 (5 bases). The germline V gene has CDR1 LGHDT and CDR2 YNNKEL (reference sequence). Trimming took 1 base from V and 8 from J, leaving 5 bases between them. The CDR3 totals 11 residues.

This rearrangement joins TRBV7-2 to TRBJ1-1, with a possible D match to TRBD1 (5 bases). Trimming took off 4 bases at V and 5 bases at J, with 11 bases between the two ends. CDR1 and CDR2 (germline): SGHTA, FQGNSA. The CDR3 loop spans 13 amino acids. CDR3 DNA sequence: TGTGCCAGCAGCTCGGACATGGGGACTGAAGCTTTCTTT. Residues: CASSSDMGTEAFF.